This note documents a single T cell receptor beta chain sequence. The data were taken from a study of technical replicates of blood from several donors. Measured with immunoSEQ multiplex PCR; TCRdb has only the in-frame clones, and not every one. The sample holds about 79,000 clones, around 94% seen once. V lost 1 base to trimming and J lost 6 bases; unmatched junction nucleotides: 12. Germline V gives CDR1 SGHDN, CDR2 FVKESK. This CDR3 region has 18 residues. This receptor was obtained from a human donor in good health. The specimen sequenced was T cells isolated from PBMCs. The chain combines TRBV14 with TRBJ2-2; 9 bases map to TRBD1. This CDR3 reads CASSQVVAWDRDPGELFF. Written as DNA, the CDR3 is TGTGCCAGCAGCCAAGTCGTAGCCTGGGACAGGGATCCCGGGGAGCTGTTTTTT. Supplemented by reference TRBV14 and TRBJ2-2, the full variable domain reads EAGVTQFPSHSVIEKGQTVTLRCDPISGHDNLYWYRRVMGKEIKFLLHFVKESKQDESGMPNNRFLAERTGGTYSTLKVQPAELEDSGVYFCASSQVVAWDRDPGELFFGEGSRLTVL.